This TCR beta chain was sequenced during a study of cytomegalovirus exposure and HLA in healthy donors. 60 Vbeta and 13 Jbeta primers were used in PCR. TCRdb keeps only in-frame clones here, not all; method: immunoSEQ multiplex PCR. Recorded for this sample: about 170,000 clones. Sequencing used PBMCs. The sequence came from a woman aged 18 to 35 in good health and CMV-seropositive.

The CDR3 coding sequence is TGTGCCAGCAGCGCGGGACAGGGTTTCGGTCAGCCCCAGCATTTT. It translates to CASSAGQGFGQPQHF. The J gene is TRBJ1-5, the V gene TRBV13; 9 bases are shared with TRBD1. The V segment lost 5 bases and the J segment 6 bases; nucleotides outside the gene matches: 8. In germline, CDR1 is PRHDT, CDR2 FYEKMQ (reference sequence). The CDR3 covers 15 residues.